The 6 T cell receptor beta chains below were found in one sample sequenced in a study of blood T cells in healthy people across ages. Primed by a sample-barcoded 5' primer and a J-beta primer mix, a second PCR proceeded for roughly 7 to 12 cycles. MiXCR, applied by TCRdb to the 5' RACE reads, yields one record per CDR3 protein. This table holds 1,500,000 or so distinct CDR3 sequences, around 55% found once. Material: blood. Every receptor here comes from a man between 18 and 35 years old in good health.

This chain links TRBV5-1 with TRBJ1-1; D not resolved. V lost 4 bases to trimming and J lost 1 base, with 14 bases between them. Germline V gives CDR1 SGHRS, CDR2 YFSETQ. This CDR3 spans 15 amino acids. CDR3 nucleotides: TGCGCCAGCAGCCGGGGTGAACGGGAGAACACTGAAGCTTTCTTT. It translates to CASSRGERENTEAFF.

This clonotype has only one observation. The chain combines TRBV20-1 with TRBJ2-7; 9 nucleotides line up with TRBD2. With 0 bases clipped from V and 5 bases from J, the junction kept 11 bases outside the gene matches. Germline assignment: CDR1 DFQATT and CDR2 SNEGSKA (reference sequence). The length of the CDR3 is 16 residues. The chain's CDR3 is CSARDTSGGIWDEQYF. In DNA form, the CDR3 reads TGCAGTGCTAGAGATACGAGCGGGGGGATTTGGGACGAGCAGTACTTC.

This sequence joins TRBV14 and TRBJ1-4; D may be TRBD1 (5 bases). Trimming shortened V by 4 bases and J by 8 bases, and 14 bases separated the two germline ends. In germline, CDR1 is SGHDN, CDR2 FVKESK. This CDR3 is 14 amino acids long. CDR3 in amino acids: CASSRGLMGEKLFF. The CDR3 DNA reads as TGTGCCAGCAGCCGGGGACTCATGGGCGAAAAACTGTTTTTT.

J is TRBJ2-1 and V is TRBV11-1; tentative D call: TRBD1 (6 bases). Germline CDR1 is SGHAT and CDR2 is FQDESV (reference sequence). The CDR3 contains 17 residues. The V end lost 1 base, the J end lost 8 bases, and 21 bases lay between the germline ends. CDR3 nucleotide sequence: TGTGCCAGCAGCTTAGAGGCAGGGGATGGGTTCAGGGATGAGCAGTTCTTC. Its protein product is CASSLEAGDGFRDEQFF.

V is TRBV20-1 and J is TRBJ1-4; 7 positions agree with TRBD1. Germline values: CDR1 DFQATT, CDR2 SNEGSKA (reference sequence). The V gene end was trimmed by 3 bases and the J gene end by 8 bases; junction bases not matched to a gene: 9. The CDR3 totals 14 residues. CDR3 bases: TGCAGTGCTAGTCAAACGACAGGGCTGGAAAAACTGTTTTTT. Its translation: CSASQTTGLEKLFF.

The chain couples TRBV27 to TRBJ2-7, with 7 bases matching TRBD1. The germline CDR1 and CDR2 sequences are MNHEY and SMNVEV (reference sequence). CDR3 size: 15 residues. Trimming at V came to 6 bases and at J to 3 bases, leaving 11 bases not matched to a gene. CDR3 DNA: TGTGCCAGCAGACCCGGGATAGGGGGCAACTACGAGCAGTACTTC. This gives the protein CASRPGIGGNYEQYF.